The present entry profiles one T cell receptor (beta chain) with its context. These data belong to a study of T-cell reconstitution after alpha-beta-depleted transplantation in children. Unique molecular identifiers were built into the TCRbeta library. TCRdb recomputed calls from the PCR reads with MiXCR, one row per CDR3 protein. The table lists 300,000 to 400,000 distinct CDR3 sequences, roughly 15% of them singletons, with 4% to 5.5% in the top ten. The CDR3 sequence is 13 residues long. With 6 bases removed from V and 2 bases from J, the gap between germline ends came to 8 bases. The material was PBMCs, obtained from the stem cell graft. This TCR was sampled from a human donor who donated a stem cell graft to a child with Fanconi anemia. This chain uses TRBV12-3 or TRBV12-4 with TRBJ1-5, with D unclear. CDR3 protein: CASRPTGNQPQHF. The CDR3 DNA reads as TGTGCCAGCAGACCTACAGGCAATCAGCCCCAGCATTTT.